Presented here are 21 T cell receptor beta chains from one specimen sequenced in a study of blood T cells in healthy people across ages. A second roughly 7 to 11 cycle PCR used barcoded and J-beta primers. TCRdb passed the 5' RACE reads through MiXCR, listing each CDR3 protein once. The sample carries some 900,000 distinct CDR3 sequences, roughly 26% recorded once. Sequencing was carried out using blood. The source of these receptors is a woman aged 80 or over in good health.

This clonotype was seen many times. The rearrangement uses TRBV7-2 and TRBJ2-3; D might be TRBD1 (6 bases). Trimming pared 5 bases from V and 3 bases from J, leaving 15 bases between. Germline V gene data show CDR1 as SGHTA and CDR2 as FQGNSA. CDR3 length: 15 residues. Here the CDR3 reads CASSRSSTGTDTQYF. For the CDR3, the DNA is TGTGCCAGCAGCCGGTCGTCGACAGGAACAGATACGCAGTATTTT.

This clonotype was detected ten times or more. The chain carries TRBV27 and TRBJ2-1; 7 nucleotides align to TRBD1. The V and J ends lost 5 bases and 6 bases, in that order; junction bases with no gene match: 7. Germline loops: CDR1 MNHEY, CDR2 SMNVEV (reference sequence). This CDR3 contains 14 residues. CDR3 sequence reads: CASSNPTGFNEQFF. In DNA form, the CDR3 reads TGTGCCAGCAGTAATCCGACAGGGTTCAATGAGCAGTTCTTC.

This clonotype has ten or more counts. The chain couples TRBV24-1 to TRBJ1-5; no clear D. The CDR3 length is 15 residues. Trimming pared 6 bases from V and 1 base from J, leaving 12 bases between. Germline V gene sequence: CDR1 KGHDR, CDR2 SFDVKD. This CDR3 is CATSTGTASNQPQHF. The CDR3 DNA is TGTGCCACCAGTACCGGAACAGCGAGCAATCAGCCCCAGCATTTT.

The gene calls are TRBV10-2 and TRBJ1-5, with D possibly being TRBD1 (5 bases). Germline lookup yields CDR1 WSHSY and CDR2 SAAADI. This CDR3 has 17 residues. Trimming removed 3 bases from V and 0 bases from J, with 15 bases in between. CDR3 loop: CASSDLVGAYSNQPQHF. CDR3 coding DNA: TGCGCCAGCAGTGACCTGGTAGGGGCATATAGCAATCAGCCCCAGCATTTT.

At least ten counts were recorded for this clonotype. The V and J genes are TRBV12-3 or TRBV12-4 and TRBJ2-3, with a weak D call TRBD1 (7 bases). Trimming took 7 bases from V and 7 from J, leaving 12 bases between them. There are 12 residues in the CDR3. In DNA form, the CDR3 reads TGTGCCAGCACCCAGGGGGGCTATACGCAGTATTTT. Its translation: CASTQGGYTQYF.

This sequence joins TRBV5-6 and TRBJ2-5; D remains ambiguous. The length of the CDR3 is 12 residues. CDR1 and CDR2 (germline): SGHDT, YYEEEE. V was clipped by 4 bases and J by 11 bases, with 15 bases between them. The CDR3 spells CASSLTDNEQYF. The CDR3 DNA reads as TGTGCCAGCAGCCTGACCGACAATGAGCAGTACTTC. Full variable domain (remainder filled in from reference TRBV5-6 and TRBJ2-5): DAGVTQSPTHLIKTRGQQVTLRCSPKSGHDTVSWYQQALGQGPQFIFQYYEEEERQRGNFPDRFSGHQFPNYSSELNVNALLLGDSALYLCASSLTDNEQYFGPGTRLLVL.

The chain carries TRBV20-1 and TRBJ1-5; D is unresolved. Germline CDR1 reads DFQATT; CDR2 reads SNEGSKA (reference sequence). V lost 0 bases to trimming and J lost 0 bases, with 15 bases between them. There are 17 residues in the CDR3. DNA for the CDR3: TGCAGTGCTAGAGATGGTGGGAGCGTCGATAGCAATCAGCCCCAGCATTTT. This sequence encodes CSARDGGSVDSNQPQHF.

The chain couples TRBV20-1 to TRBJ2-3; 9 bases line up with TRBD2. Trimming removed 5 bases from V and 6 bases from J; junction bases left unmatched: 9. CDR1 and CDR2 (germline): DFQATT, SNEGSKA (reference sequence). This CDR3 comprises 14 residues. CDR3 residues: CSADTGTSSDTQYF. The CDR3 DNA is TGCAGTGCTGACACCGGGACTAGCAGTGATACGCAGTATTTT.

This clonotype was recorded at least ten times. Here the CDR3 DNA reads TGTGCCAGCAGCTTGCTCGGCATAAATTCACCCCTCCACTTT. It codes for CASSLLGINSPLHF. The chain couples TRBV5-5 to TRBJ1-6; D is unclear. V was cut by 1 base and J by 7 bases, with 9 bases left in between. CDR1 and CDR2 from the germline V gene are SGHKS and YYEKEE (reference sequence). The CDR3 is made up of 14 amino acids.

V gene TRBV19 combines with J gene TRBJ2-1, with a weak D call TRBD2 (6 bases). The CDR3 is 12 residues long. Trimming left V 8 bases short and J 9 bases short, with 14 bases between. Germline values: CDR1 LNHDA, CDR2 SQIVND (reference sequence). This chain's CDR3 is CASSSGWGEQFF. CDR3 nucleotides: TGTGCCAGTTCGAGCGGGTGGGGTGAGCAGTTCTTC.

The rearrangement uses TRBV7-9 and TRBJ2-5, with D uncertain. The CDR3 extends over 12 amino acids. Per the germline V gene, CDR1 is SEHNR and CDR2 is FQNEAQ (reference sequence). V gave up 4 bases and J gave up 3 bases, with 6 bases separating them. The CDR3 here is CASSWDKETQYF. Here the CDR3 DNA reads TGTGCCAGCAGCTGGGATAAAGAGACCCAGTACTTC.

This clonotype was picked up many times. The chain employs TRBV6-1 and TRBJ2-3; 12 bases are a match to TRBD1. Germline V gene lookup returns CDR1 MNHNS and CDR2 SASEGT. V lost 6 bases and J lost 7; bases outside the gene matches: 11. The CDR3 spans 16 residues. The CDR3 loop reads CASSNPGTGGGNTQYF. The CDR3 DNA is TGTGCCAGCAGCAATCCCGGGACAGGGGGCGGGAATACGCAGTATTTT.

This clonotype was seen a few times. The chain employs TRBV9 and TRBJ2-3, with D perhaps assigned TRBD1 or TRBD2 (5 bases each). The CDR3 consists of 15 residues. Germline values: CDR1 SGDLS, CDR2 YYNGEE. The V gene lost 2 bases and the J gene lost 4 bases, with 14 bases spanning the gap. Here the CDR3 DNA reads TGTGCCAGCAGCGTCGCCGGGGCTCCTGCAGATACGCAGTATTTT. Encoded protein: CASSVAGAPADTQYF.

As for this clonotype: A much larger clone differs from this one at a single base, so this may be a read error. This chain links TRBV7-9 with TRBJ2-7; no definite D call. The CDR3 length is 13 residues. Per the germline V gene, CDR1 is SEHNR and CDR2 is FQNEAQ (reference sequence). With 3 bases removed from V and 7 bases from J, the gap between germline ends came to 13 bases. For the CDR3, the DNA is TGTGCCAGCAGCTTTGACTCACCCAATGAGCAGTACTTC. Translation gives CASSFDSPNEQYF.

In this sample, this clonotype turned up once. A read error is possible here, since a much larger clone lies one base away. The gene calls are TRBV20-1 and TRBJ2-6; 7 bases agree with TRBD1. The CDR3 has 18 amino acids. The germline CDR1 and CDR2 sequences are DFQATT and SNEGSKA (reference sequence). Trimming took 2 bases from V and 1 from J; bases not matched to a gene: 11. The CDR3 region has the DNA TGCAGTGCTAGACCCGGACAGGATGCTTATTCTGGGGCCAACGTCCTGACTTTC. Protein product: CSARPGQDAYSGANVLTF.

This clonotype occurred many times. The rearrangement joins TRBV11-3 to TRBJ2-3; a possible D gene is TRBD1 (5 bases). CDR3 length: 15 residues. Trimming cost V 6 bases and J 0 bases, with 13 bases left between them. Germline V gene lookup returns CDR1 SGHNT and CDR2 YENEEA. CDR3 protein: CASSTGHSSTDTQYF. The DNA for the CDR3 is TGTGCCAGCAGTACCGGACATTCTAGCACAGATACGCAGTATTTT.

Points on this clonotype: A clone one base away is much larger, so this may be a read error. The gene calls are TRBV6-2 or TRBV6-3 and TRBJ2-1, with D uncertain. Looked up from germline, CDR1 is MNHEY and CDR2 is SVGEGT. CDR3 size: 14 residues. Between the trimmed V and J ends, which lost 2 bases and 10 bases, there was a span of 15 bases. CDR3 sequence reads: CASSYGQPRGEQFF. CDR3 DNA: TGTGCCAGCAGTTACGGGCAGCCAAGAGGCGAGCAGTTCTTC.

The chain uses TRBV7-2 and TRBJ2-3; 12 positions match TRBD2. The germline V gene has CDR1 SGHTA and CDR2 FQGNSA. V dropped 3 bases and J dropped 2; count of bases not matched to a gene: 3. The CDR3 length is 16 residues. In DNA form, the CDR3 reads TGTGCCAGCAGCTTGCTAGCGGGAGGGTTCACAGATACGCAGTATTTT. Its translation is CASSLLAGGFTDTQYF.

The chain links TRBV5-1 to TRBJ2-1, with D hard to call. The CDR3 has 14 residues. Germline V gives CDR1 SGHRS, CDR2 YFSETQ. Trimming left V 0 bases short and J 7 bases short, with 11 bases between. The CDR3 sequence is CASSLGGRLNEQFF. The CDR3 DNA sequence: TGCGCCAGCAGCTTGGGGGGTCGGCTAAATGAGCAGTTCTTC.

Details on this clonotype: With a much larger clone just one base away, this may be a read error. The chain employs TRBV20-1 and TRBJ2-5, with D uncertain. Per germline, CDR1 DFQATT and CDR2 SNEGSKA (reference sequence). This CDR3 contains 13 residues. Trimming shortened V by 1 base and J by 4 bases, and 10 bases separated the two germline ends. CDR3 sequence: CSARVDPRETQYF. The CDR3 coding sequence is TGCAGTGCTAGAGTGGACCCTCGAGAGACCCAGTACTTC.

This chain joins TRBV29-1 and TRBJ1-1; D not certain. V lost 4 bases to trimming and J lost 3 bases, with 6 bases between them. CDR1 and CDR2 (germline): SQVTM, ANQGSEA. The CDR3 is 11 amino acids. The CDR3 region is CSVAMYTEAFF. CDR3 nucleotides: TGCAGCGTTGCTATGTACACTGAAGCTTTCTTT.